Below, 17 T cell receptor beta chains from the same sample are listed, as sequenced in a study of blood T cell repertoires in COVID-19. Using immunoSEQ multiplex PCR, the repertoire was profiled, and TCRdb retains in-frame clones only, with some absent. The data contain 100,000 to 150,000 clones, about 70% of them seen just once; the ten biggest clones take up approximately 2.3%. Sequenced material: peripheral blood. All receptors come from a woman aged 65 to 85 with acute or convalescent COVID-19.

This chain connects TRBV9 to TRBJ2-5; maybe TRBD2 (6 bases). This CDR3 comprises 14 residues. Germline V gives CDR1 SGDLS, CDR2 YYNGEE. Trimming cost V 4 bases and J 5 bases, with 15 bases left between them. The CDR3 DNA follows: TGTGCCAGCAGCCCCCTGACTAGTGGGGAGACCCAGTACTTC. This gives the protein CASSPLTSGETQYF. The entire variable domain, with the rest obtained from reference TRBV9 and TRBJ2-5, is as follows: DSGVTQTPKHLITATGQRVTLRCSPRSGDLSVYWYQQSLDQGLQFLIQYYNGEERAKGNILERFSAQQFPDLHSELNLSSLELGDSALYFCASSPLTSGETQYFGPGTRLLVL.

This chain connects TRBV15 to TRBJ2-1, with D perhaps TRBD2 (5 bases). Germline CDR1 reads LNHNV; CDR2 reads YYDKDF (reference sequence). Trimming removed 1 base from V and 5 bases from J, with 9 bases in between. The CDR3 loop spans 14 amino acids. The CDR3 reads CATSRVSGDNEQFF. In DNA form, the CDR3 reads TGTGCCACCAGCAGAGTCAGCGGCGACAATGAGCAGTTCTTC.

In this sample, this clone turned up once. The genes are TRBV3-1 (or the pseudogene TRBV3-2) and TRBJ2-3, with 8 bases matching TRBD1. The V gene's germline CDR1 is LGHDT and CDR2 YNNKEL (reference sequence). CDR3 length: 15 amino acids. The ends lost 4 bases at V and 6 bases at J; junction bases unmatched: 9. CDR3 region: CASSPQGVGMDTQYF. CDR3 sequence (DNA): TGTGCCAGCAGCCCACAGGGGGTTGGGATGGATACGCAGTATTTT.

The chain combines TRBV12-5 with TRBJ1-6, with 10 nucleotides matching TRBD1. V was clipped by 0 bases and J by 6 bases; unmatched bases: 8. The CDR3 is made up of 18 amino acids. The germline CDR1 and CDR2 sequences are LGHNT and FRNRAP. The CDR3 here is CASGLVQAGQGLNSPLHF. In DNA form, the CDR3 reads TGTGCTAGTGGTTTGGTACAGGCGGGACAGGGGCTTAATTCACCCCTCCACTTT.

CDR3: CASSLKWAGGPDETQYF. CDR3 in DNA: TGTGCCAGCAGCTTAAAGTGGGCGGGGGGGCCGGATGAGACCCAGTACTTC. The chain recombines TRBV7-2 with TRBJ2-5; 9 nucleotides align to TRBD2. The germline gives CDR1 SGHTA, CDR2 FQGNSA. Trimming removed 2 bases from V and 5 bases from J; junction bases left unmatched: 12. The CDR3 runs 17 residues.

The chain joins TRBV28 to TRBJ2-7; TRBD1 is a possible D gene (6 bases). Germline V CDR1 and CDR2: MDHEN, SYDVKM. CDR3 length: 14 amino acids. Trimming cost V 6 bases and J 4 bases, with 16 bases left between them. The CDR3 loop is CASSPRTARYEQYF. CDR3 sequence (DNA): TGTGCCAGCAGCCCTAGGACAGCCCGGTACGAGCAGTACTTC.

The chain combines TRBV4-2 with TRBJ2-5; tentative D call: TRBD1 (5 bases). Germline V gives CDR1 LGHNA, CDR2 YNFKEQ. The CDR3 consists of 16 residues. V lost 0 bases, J lost 5 bases, and 16 bases lay in between. The CDR3 region is CASSQDGARSQETQYF. The CDR3 nucleotides are TGTGCCAGCAGCCAAGATGGGGCCAGGAGCCAGGAGACCCAGTACTTC.

The chain carries TRBV19 and TRBJ1-5, with 10 nucleotides matching TRBD1. Per the germline V gene, CDR1 is LNHDA and CDR2 is SQIVND (reference sequence). CDR3 length: 15 residues. The V and J ends lost 0 bases and 6 bases, in that order; junction bases with no gene match: 2. The CDR3 DNA follows: TGTGCCAGTAGTATAGAGACAGGGGGCCGTCAGCCCCAGCATTTT. Its translation: CASSIETGGRQPQHF.

The chain is built from TRBV19 and TRBJ1-2, with D perhaps TRBD1 (5 bases). This CDR3 is 13 amino acids long. Germline CDR1 is LNHDA and CDR2 is SQIVND (reference sequence). Trimming took 6 bases from V and 2 from J, leaving 10 bases between them. The DNA for the CDR3 is TGTGCCAGTAGCCTGACAGAAAACTATGGCTACACCTTC. Translating gives CASSLTENYGYTF.

The V gene is TRBV4-2, the J gene TRBJ2-3; the D is unclear. CDR1 and CDR2 from the germline V gene are LGHNA and YNFKEQ. Trimming cost V 3 bases and J 2 bases, with 6 bases left between them. The CDR3 extends over 13 amino acids. The CDR3 DNA reads TGTGCCAGCAGCCAGGCAACCACAGATACGCAGTATTTT. It yields the protein CASSQATTDTQYF.

The rearrangement uses TRBV2 and TRBJ1-1; TRBD1 matches 11 bases. Losses at the gene ends were 4 bases for V and 4 bases for J; bases not matched to a gene: 8. Germline CDR1 SNHLY, CDR2 FYNNEI. This CDR3 comprises 16 residues. Here the CDR3 DNA reads TGTGCCAGCAGTGTTTCGACCGGGACAGGGGGCACTGAAGCTTTCTTT. This sequence encodes CASSVSTGTGGTEAFF.

The CDR3 DNA is TGCGCCAGCAGCCCGGGAGACTCCCAAGAGACCCAGTACTTC. Amino acids: CASSPGDSQETQYF. The chain is built from TRBV5-1 and TRBJ2-5, with D maybe TRBD2 (6 bases). Trimming took off 4 bases at V and 1 base at J, with 11 bases between the two ends. The CDR3 has 14 amino acids. Looked up from germline, CDR1 is SGHRS and CDR2 is YFSETQ.

V gene TRBV19 combines with J gene TRBJ2-1; D gene ambiguous. V lost 4 bases to trimming and J lost 8 bases, with 9 bases between them. Per germline, CDR1 LNHDA and CDR2 SQIVND (reference sequence). CDR3 size: 12 residues. The CDR3 DNA is TGTGCCAGTAGTACGACCCGGGATGAGCAGTTCTTC. This translates into CASSTTRDEQFF.

V and J are TRBV7-2 and TRBJ2-5; TRBD2 aligns across 11 bases. Germline loops: CDR1 SGHTA, CDR2 FQGNSA. This CDR3 contains 16 residues. V lost 4 bases and J lost 13; bases outside the gene matches: 17. The CDR3 region is CASSSTLTSGAAPPYF. The CDR3 DNA reads TGTGCCAGCAGCTCCACGCTGACTAGCGGGGCCGCCCCCCCGTACTTC.

The chain couples TRBV27 to TRBJ2-3; 8 bases align to TRBD1. The germline CDR1 and CDR2 sequences are MNHEY and SMNVEV (reference sequence). CDR3 length: 15 amino acids. Trimming at V came to 6 bases and at J to 0 bases, leaving 5 bases not matched to a gene. CDR3 nucleotide sequence: TGTGCCAGCAGACTCGGACAGGGAAGCACAGATACGCAGTATTTT. This translates into CASRLGQGSTDTQYF.

The V gene is TRBV6-6, the J gene TRBJ2-4; the match to TRBD1 covers 7 bases. The CDR3 runs 16 residues. V lost 5 bases to trimming and J lost 2 bases; unmatched junction nucleotides: 9. Germline loops: CDR1 MNHNY, CDR2 SVGAGI (reference sequence). CDR3 nucleotides: TGTGCCAGCAGTAACCGACAGGACAGGTCCAAAAACATTCAGTACTTC. It yields the protein CASSNRQDRSKNIQYF.

The chain uses TRBV6-1 and TRBJ2-3, with D possibly TRBD2 on 5 matching bases. The length of the CDR3 is 16 residues. The V gene's germline CDR1 is MNHNS and CDR2 SASEGT. V lost 4 bases and J 4 bases, leaving 18 bases between the germline ends. Written as DNA, the CDR3 is TGTGCCAGCAGTGTACGTGGACTTGGATGGGCAGATACGCAGTATTTT. Residues: CASSVRGLGWADTQYF.